The clone carrying this T cell receptor (beta chain) was found a few times. The sample originates from a study of blood T cell repertoires in COVID-19. In the study overall: The origin of the acute and convalescent COVID-19 samples was the United States, Italy and Spain. PBMCs, B-cell-depleted T cells, or T cells provided the cDNA or gDNA that made up the material.

Germline values: CDR1 MGHRA, CDR2 YSYEKL. Trimming removed 3 bases from V and 6 bases from J; junction bases left unmatched: 7. The CDR3 is 15 amino acids. Authors' processing steps: For nucleated cells, counts were estimated from reference gene primer amplification. Generated by immunoSEQ multiplex PCR, the TCRdb table keeps only in-frame clones and is missing some. D and trimming were read from the DNA, whereas the V and J calls and clone size are those reported in that table. The sample yields nearly 110,000 clones, more than 70% seen once. This TCR derives from a man in his fifties with active or convalescent COVID-19. This chain links TRBV4-1 with TRBJ2-7, with 11 bases identical to TRBD2. The material sequenced was peripheral blood. The CDR3 region has the DNA TGCGCCAGCAGCCAGGATACTAGCGGGAGATTCGAGCAGTACTTC. It encodes CASSQDTSGRFEQYF.